The entry that follows covers one TCR beta chain sequence. Its specificity is unknown. This specimen belongs to a study of radiotherapy plus CTLA-4 blockade in lung cancer. Study-level background: Objective response was observed in around a sixth of patients, and disease control in less than 35%. Study-wide results and limits: How blood T cell clones changed early, along with interferon-beta, reportedly forecast response best. Tumor-derived TCR clones expanded in blood after radiotherapy plus ipilimumab.

Here immunoSEQ multiplex PCR was the method, and the copy in TCRdb shows in-frame clones only, minus some. The sample records 45,000 or so clones, around 69% being singletons. Per the germline V gene, CDR1 is MNHNS and CDR2 is SASEGT. V was trimmed by 0 bases and J by 4 bases, leaving 9 bases between them. This CDR3 is built from 14 residues. The study gave focal radiation plus ipilimumab CTLA-4 blockade to patients with chemo-refractory metastatic non-small-cell lung cancer. The sequence came from a human donor with non-small cell lung cancer who had stable disease on radiotherapy plus ipilimumab. The chain has TRBV6-1 and TRBJ1-2; D is unclear. Source: peripheral blood, taken from a patient treated with radiotherapy plus ipilimumab. CDR3 loop: CASSEASGLYGYTF. The CDR3 nucleotides are TGTGCCAGCAGTGAAGCATCGGGTCTCTATGGCTACACCTTC.